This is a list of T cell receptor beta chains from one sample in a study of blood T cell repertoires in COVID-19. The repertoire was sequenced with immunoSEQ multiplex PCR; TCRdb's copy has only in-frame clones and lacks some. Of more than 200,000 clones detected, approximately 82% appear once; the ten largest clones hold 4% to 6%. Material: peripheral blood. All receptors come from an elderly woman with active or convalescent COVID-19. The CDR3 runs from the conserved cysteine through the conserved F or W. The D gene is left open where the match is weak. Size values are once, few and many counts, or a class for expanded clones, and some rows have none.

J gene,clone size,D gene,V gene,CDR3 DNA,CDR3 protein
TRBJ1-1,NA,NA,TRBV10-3,TGTGCCATCAGTGAGATCGGCAGGGGCGGCACTGAAGCTTTCTTT,CAISEIGRGGTEAFF
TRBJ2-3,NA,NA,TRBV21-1,TGTGCCAGCAGCAACGTACGATGGACAGGAGACACAGATACGCAGTATTTT,CASSNVRWTGDTDTQYF
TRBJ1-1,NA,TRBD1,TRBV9,TGTGCCAGCAGCGTAGCAACGGGGACAGAGAACACTGAAGCTTTCTTT,CASSVATGTENTEAFF
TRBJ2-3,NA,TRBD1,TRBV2,TGTGCCAGCCGAAGGACAGGGGCAGATACGCAGTATTTT,CASRRTGADTQYF
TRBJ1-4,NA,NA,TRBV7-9,TGTGCCAGCAGGCGGTCATCGGGAGAAAAACTGTTTTTT,CASRRSSGEKLFF
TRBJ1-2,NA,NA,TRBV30,TGTGCCTGGAGTGCTTCAGCGGGACGGCCTAACTATGGCTACACCTTC,CAWSASAGRPNYGYTF
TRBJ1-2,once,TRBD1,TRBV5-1,TGCGCCAGCAGCTTGGGTGGGACAGGGGACTATGGCTACACCTTC,CASSLGGTGDYGYTF
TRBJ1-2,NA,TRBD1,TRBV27,TGTGCCAGCAGCCGACAGGGGGCATATGGCTACACCTTC,CASSRQGAYGYTF
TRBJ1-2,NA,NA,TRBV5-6,TGTGCCAGCAGCTGGAGGGTCTCGGGGCGCGGCTACACCTTC,CASSWRVSGRGYTF
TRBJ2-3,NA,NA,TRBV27,TGTGCCAGCAGTTTGCGTCCTAGTTTAGATACGCAGTATTTT,CASSLRPSLDTQYF
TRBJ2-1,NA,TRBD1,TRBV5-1,TGCGCCAGCAGCCTAACAGGGGATGAGCAGTTCTTC,CASSLTGDEQFF
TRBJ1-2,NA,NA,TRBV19,TGTGCCAGTAGTATAGCTTCTCAGCGTGGCTACACCTTC,CASSIASQRGYTF
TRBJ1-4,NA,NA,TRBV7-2,TGTGCCAGCAGCTTAGCGGCCCTCACAGGTGGCGAAAAACTGTTTTTT,CASSLAALTGGEKLFF
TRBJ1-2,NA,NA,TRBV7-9,TGTGCCAGCAGCCCTATGGGACTTAAACCATCTGGCTATGGCTACACCTTC,CASSPMGLKPSGYGYTF
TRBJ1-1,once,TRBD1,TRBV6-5,TGTGCCAGCAGAGACAGGGGGCGATTGTTCGCTGAAGCTTTCTTT,CASRDRGRLFAEAFF
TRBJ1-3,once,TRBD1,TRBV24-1,TGTGCCACTCGGACAGGGGCCGACTCTGGAAACACCATATATTTT,CATRTGADSGNTIYF
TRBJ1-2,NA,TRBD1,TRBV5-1,TGCGCCAGCAGCTTGGTCCCCGGGACAGGGTTGGGCTACACCTTC,CASSLVPGTGLGYTF
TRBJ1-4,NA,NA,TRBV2,TGTGCCAGCAGAGCGGACGTGGAAAAACTGTTTTTT,CASRADVEKLFF
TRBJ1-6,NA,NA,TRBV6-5,TGTGCCAGCAACCTACTACAGGGTGGCAATTCACCCCTCCACTTT,CASNLLQGGNSPLHF
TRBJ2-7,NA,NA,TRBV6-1,TGTGCCAGCAGTCAAGCAAGGGGCCGCGAGCAGTACTTC,CASSQARGREQYF